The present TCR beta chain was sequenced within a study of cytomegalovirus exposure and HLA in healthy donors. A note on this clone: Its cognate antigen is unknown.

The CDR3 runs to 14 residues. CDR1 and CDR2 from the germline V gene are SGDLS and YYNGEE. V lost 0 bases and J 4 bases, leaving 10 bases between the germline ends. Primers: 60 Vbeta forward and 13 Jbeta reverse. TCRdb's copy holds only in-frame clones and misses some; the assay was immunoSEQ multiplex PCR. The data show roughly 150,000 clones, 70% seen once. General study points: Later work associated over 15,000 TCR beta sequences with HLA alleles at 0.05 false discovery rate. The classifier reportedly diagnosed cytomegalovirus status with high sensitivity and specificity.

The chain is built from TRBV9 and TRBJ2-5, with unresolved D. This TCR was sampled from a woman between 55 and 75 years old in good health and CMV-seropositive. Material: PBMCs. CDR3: CASSVANEAETQYF. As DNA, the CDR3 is TGTGCCAGCAGCGTAGCGAATGAGGCAGAGACCCAGTACTTC.